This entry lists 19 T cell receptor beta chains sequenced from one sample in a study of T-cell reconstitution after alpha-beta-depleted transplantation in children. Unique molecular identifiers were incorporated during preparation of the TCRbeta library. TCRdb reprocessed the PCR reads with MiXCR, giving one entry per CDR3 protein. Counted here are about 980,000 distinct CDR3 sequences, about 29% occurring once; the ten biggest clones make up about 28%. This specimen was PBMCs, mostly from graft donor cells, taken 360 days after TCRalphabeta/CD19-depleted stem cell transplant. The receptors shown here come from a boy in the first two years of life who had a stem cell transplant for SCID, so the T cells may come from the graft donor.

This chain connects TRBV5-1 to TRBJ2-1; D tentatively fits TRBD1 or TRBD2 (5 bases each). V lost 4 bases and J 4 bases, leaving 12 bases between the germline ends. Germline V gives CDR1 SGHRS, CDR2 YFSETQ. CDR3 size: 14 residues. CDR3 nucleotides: TGCGCCAGCAGCCTCAGGGAGATATACAATGAGCAGTTCTTC. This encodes CASSLREIYNEQFF.

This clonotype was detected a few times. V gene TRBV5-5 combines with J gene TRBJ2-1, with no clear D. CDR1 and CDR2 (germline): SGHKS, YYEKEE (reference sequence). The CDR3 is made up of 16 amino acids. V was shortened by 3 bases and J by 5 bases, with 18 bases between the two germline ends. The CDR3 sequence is CASSSSPTGRNNEQFF. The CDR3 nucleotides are TGTGCCAGCAGCTCATCGCCTACGGGCAGGAACAATGAGCAGTTCTTC.

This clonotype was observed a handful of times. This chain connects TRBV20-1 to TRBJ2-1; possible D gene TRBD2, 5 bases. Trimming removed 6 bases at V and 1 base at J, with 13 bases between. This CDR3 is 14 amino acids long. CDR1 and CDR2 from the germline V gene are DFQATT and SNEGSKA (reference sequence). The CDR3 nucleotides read TGCAGTGCCGAGGGCAGCGGTTCCTACAATGAGCAGTTCTTC. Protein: CSAEGSGSYNEQFF.

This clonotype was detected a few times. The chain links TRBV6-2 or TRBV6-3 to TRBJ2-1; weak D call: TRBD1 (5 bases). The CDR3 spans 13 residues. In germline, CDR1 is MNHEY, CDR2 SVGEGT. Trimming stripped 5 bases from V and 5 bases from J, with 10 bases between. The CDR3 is CASSKQVDNEQFF. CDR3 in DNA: TGTGCCAGCAGTAAACAGGTTGACAATGAGCAGTTCTTC.

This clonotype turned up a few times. The CDR3 DNA is TGTGCCAGCAGTTACTTTAGCGGGGTTGAGACCCAGTACTTC. Amino acids: CASSYFSGVETQYF. V is TRBV6-5 and J is TRBJ2-5, with 8 bases lining up with TRBD2. V lost 1 base to trimming and J lost 5 bases; unmatched junction nucleotides: 3. CDR3 length equals 14 residues. From germline, CDR1 is MNHEY and CDR2 SVGAGI.

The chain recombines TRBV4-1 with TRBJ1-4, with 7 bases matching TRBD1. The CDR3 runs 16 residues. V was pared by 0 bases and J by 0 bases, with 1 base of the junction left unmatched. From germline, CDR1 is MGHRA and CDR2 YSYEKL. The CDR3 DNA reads TGCGCCAGCAGCCAAGAAGGGACAGCAACTAATGAAAAACTGTTTTTT. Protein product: CASSQEGTATNEKLFF.

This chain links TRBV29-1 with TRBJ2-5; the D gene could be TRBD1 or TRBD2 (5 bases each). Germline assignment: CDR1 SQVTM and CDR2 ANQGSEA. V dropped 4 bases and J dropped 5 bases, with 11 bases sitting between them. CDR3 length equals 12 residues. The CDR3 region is CSVVWWGETQYF. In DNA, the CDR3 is TGCAGCGTTGTTTGGTGGGGGGAGACCCAGTACTTC.

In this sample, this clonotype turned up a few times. In DNA form, the CDR3 reads TGCAGCGTCGCCACTAGCGGGGGTCCCTACAATGAGCAGTTCTTC. It yields the protein CSVATSGGPYNEQFF. The chain combines TRBV29-1 with TRBJ2-1; TRBD2 aligns across 11 bases. Germline lookup yields CDR1 SQVTM and CDR2 ANQGSEA. The CDR3 totals 15 residues. V was clipped by 6 bases and J by 2 bases; unmatched bases: 6.

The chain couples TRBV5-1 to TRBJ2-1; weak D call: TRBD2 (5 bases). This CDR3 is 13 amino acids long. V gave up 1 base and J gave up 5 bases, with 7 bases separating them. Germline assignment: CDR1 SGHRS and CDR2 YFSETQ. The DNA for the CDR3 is TGCGCCAGCAGCTTGTTCGGGGACAATGAGCAGTTCTTC. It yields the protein CASSLFGDNEQFF.

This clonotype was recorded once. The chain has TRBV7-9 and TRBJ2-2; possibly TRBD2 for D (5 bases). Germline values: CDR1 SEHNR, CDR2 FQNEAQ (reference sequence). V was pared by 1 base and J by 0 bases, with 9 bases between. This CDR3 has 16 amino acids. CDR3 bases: TGTGCCAGCAGCTTAGGTTCGGGGACGAACACCGGGGAGCTGTTTTTT. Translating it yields CASSLGSGTNTGELFF.

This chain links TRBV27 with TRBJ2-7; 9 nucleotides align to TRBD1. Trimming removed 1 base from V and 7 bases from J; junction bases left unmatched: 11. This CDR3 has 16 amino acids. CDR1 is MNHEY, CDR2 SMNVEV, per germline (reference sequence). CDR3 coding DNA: TGTGCCAGCAGTTTATTTCCCGCCGGGACAGGGAGGGAGCAGTACTTC. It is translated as CASSLFPAGTGREQYF.

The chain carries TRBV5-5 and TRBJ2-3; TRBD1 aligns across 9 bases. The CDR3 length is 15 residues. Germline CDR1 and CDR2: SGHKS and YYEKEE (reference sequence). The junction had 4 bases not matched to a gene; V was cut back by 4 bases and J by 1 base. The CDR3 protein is CASSGTGYGTDTQYF. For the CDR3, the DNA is TGTGCCAGCAGCGGGACAGGGTATGGCACAGATACGCAGTATTTT.

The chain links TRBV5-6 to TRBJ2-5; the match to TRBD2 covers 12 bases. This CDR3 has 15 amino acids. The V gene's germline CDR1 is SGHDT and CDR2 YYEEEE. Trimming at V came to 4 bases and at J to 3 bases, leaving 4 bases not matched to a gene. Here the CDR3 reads CASSLTSGGEETQYF. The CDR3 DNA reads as TGTGCCAGCAGCCTGACTAGCGGGGGAGAAGAGACCCAGTACTTC. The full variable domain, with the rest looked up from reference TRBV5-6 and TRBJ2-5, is DAGVTQSPTHLIKTRGQQVTLRCSPKSGHDTVSWYQQALGQGPQFIFQYYEEEERQRGNFPDRFSGHQFPNYSSELNVNALLLGDSALYLCASSLTSGGEETQYFGPGTRLLVL.

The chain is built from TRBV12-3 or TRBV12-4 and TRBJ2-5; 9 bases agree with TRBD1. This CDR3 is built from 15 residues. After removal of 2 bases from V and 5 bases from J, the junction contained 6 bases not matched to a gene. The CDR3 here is CASSLSNRGRETQYF. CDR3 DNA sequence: TGTGCCAGCAGTTTATCCAACAGGGGGCGTGAGACCCAGTACTTC.

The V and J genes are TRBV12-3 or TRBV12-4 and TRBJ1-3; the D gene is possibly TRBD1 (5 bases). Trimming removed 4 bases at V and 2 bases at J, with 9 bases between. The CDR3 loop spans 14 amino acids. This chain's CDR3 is CASSSGTAGNTIYF. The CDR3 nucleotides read TGTGCCAGCAGTTCCGGGACGGCTGGAAACACCATATATTTT.

In DNA form, the CDR3 reads TGCAGTGCTAGAGATCAGCTCGGGACAGGGGTTGGAAACACCATATATTTT. Protein product: CSARDQLGTGVGNTIYF. The chain employs TRBV20-1 and TRBJ1-3; 10 positions agree with TRBD1. The CDR3 is made up of 17 amino acids. The junction had 8 bases not matched to a gene; V was cut back by 0 bases and J by 3 bases. Germline CDR1 DFQATT, CDR2 SNEGSKA (reference sequence).

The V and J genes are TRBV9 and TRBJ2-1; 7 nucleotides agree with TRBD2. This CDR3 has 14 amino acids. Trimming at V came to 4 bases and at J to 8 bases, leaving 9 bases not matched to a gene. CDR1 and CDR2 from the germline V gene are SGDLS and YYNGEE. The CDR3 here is CASSPLSGRDEQFF. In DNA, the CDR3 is TGTGCCAGCAGCCCATTGTCGGGGAGGGATGAGCAGTTCTTC.

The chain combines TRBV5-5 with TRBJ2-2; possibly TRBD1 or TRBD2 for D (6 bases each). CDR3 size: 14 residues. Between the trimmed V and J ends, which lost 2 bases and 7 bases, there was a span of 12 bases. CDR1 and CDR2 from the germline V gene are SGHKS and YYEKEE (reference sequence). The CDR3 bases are TGTGCCAGCAGCTTCACCGGGGGCGGCGGGGAGCTGTTTTTT. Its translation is CASSFTGGGGELFF.

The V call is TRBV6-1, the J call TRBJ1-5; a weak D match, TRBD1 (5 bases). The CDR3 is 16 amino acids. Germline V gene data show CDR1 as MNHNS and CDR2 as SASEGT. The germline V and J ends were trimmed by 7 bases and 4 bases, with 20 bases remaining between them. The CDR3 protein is CASTPFGTYPNQPQHF. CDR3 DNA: TGTGCCAGCACCCCATTTGGGACCTACCCTAATCAGCCCCAGCATTTT.